This is a list of T cell receptor beta chains from one sample in a study of CD8+ T cells in alopecia areata. Clones were sequenced by immunoSEQ multiplex PCR, and TCRdb holds only the in-frame ones, with some missing. The table has approximately 210,000 clones, about three fifths seen once. The sequencing here drew on CD4+ T cells sorted from blood, taken at week 4, from a patient treated with tofacitinib. The receptor set was obtained from a human donor with alopecia areata. CDR3s leave out the opening cysteine and the closing phenylalanine or tryptophan.

v_gene	j_gene	CDR3aa
TRBV7-2	TRBJ2-1	ASTPSGAPHNEQF
TRBV7-9	TRBJ1-2	ASSHWDRDDYGYT
TRBV2	TRBJ2-7	ASSAGGGAGWEQY
TRBV29-1	TRBJ1-1	SVGGRALFEAF
TRBV7-2	TRBJ1-1	ASRPGHRNTEAF
TRBV4-2	TRBJ2-7	ASSQERDTQY
TRBV6-1	TRBJ2-1	ASSTVAGNYNEQF
TRBV5-6	TRBJ1-1	ASSEQGRNTEAF
TRBV21-1	TRBJ2-1	ASSKVPGRTSYNEQF
TRBV25-1	TRBJ1-6	ASSSTRGLSPLH
TRBV2	TRBJ2-5	ASSVDTQETQY
TRBV4-2	TRBJ2-6	ASSHGQGVGANVLT
TRBV2	TRBJ2-1	ASKIGEQF
TRBV29-1	TRBJ2-2	SVINRDTHTGELF
TRBV7-2	TRBJ1-2	ASSPPPYLNYGYT
TRBV2	TRBJ2-3	ASTPRTEADTQY
TRBV2	TRBJ2-3	ASSESASGASDTQY
TRBV30	TRBJ2-7	AWSNRPSYEQY
TRBV7-8	TRBJ1-1	ASSLRLLNTEAF
TRBV7-9	TRBJ1-5	ASSLGGENNQPQH
TRBV29-1	TRBJ1-4	SGAGTNEKLF
TRBV5-1	TRBJ2-5	ASSTDRGTQY
TRBV9	TRBJ2-5	ASSVAGRAQETQY
TRBV4-2	TRBJ1-6	ASSQDRGRNNSPLH
TRBV10-3	TRBJ2-3	AISVKGSTDTQY
TRBV7-2	TRBJ2-5	ASSSDRAVETQY
TRBV4-1	TRBJ1-4	ASSPGTGREKLF
TRBV4-2	TRBJ1-2	ASSRETYGYT
TRBV19	TRBJ2-3	ASSTAGTDTQY
TRBV10-3	TRBJ1-2	AIRGHSGGYT
TRBV10-2	TRBJ2-2	ASSEWGAHTGELF
TRBV9	TRBJ2-2	ASSSPDTGELF
TRBV27	TRBJ2-1	ASSLLAGVNNEQF
TRBV7-2	TRBJ2-2	ASSNRQGTGELF
TRBV6-5	TRBJ2-2	ASSTLGELF
TRBV5-1	TRBJ2-1	ASSPSPDRGVYNEQF